This T cell receptor beta chain was sequenced during a study of T cell repertoires in cytomegalovirus infection. TCRdb re-called the reads through MiXCR, storing one row per CDR3 protein. The sample consists of nearly 450,000 distinct CDR3 sequences, approximately 32% of them appearing once. Per germline, CDR1 SGHDT and CDR2 YYEEEE. This CDR3 is built from 16 residues. V lost 1 base and J lost 1, with 14 bases in between. This clonotype occurred a few times. The sequence came from a human donor in good health (CMV status not recorded). Some clones in this sample may be carry-over from other donors' samples. This chain links TRBV5-6 with TRBJ1-1, with no clear D. The source material was PBMCs. CDR3 bases: TGTGCCAGCAGCTTGTATGTCGGGGTTTCGAACACTGAAGCTTTCTTT. This translates into CASSLYVGVSNTEAFF.